These 22 T cell receptor beta chains came from one sample sequenced in a study of T cell responses to AZD1222 COVID-19 vaccine. Profiling relied on immunoSEQ multiplex PCR, and the TCRdb table lists in-frame clones only, not all of them. The table shows 85,000 to 95,000 clones, with around 89% occurring only once. This material consisted of peripheral blood, taken on day 0 of AZD1222 vaccination. The origin of the receptors is an adult in good health.

The J gene is TRBJ2-2, the V gene TRBV19; 10 bases fit TRBD2. The CDR3 has 15 amino acids. Germline-derived CDR1 and CDR2 are LNHDA and SQIVND (reference sequence). V was clipped by 7 bases and J by 5 bases; unmatched bases: 7. The CDR3 reads CASNRKLAGTGELFF. CDR3 DNA: TGTGCCAGTAATCGAAAACTAGCGGGGACCGGGGAGCTGTTTTTT. Variable domain in full (rest from reference TRBV19 and TRBJ2-2): DGGITQSPKYLFRKEGQNVTLSCEQNLNHDAMYWYRQDPGQGLRLIYYSQIVNDFQKGDIAEGYSVSREKKESFPLTVTSAQKNPTAFYLCASNRKLAGTGELFFGEGSRLTVL.

The chain couples TRBV12-3 or TRBV12-4 to TRBJ1-5; D gene ambiguous. Trimming stripped 5 bases from V and 3 bases from J, with 8 bases between. CDR3 length: 13 residues. CDR3 sequence (DNA): TGTGCCAGCAGTGACCGACCCAATCAGCCCCAGCATTTT. Residues: CASSDRPNQPQHF.

This chain uses TRBV27 with TRBJ1-5; a weak D match, TRBD1 (5 bases). The germline V gene has CDR1 MNHEY and CDR2 SMNVEV (reference sequence). The CDR3 length is 15 residues. Trimming shortened V by 2 bases and J by 2 bases, and 10 bases separated the two germline ends. The CDR3 bases are TGTGCCAGCAGTTTAGGGGGGGGTGGCAATCAGCCCCAGCATTTT. Amino acid sequence: CASSLGGGGNQPQHF.

The gene calls are TRBV15 and TRBJ1-5; 7 positions match TRBD1. This CDR3 has 16 amino acids. Germline loops: CDR1 LNHNV, CDR2 YYDKDF (reference sequence). V lost 9 bases and J lost 5; bases outside the gene matches: 16. For the CDR3, the DNA is TGTGCCACTCTTTTCCCAACCATTAGGGGGCATCAGCCCCAGCATTTT. Protein sequence: CATLFPTIRGHQPQHF.

V is TRBV20-1 and J is TRBJ1-2; D remains ambiguous. V was clipped by 3 bases and J by 4 bases, with 6 bases between them. Germline-derived CDR1 and CDR2 are DFQATT and SNEGSKA (reference sequence). The CDR3 is 11 amino acids. CDR3 nucleotide sequence: TGCAGTGCTAGGGACGGCTATGGCTACACCTTC. Amino acid sequence: CSARDGYGYTF.

The chain employs TRBV5-6 and TRBJ1-5; D gene uncertain. The CDR3 loop spans 14 amino acids. CDR1 and CDR2 (germline): SGHDT, YYEEEE. Trimming stripped 5 bases from V and 2 bases from J, with 11 bases between. The CDR3 loop is CASSRVGGNQPQHF. The DNA for the CDR3 is TGTGCCAGCAGTAGGGTGGGTGGCAATCAGCCCCAGCATTTT.

This sequence joins TRBV6-5 and TRBJ1-5; 10 bases are a match to TRBD1. V dropped 6 bases and J dropped 1; count of bases not matched to a gene: 3. The germline V gene has CDR1 MNHEY and CDR2 SVGAGI. The CDR3 loop spans 15 amino acids. In DNA form, the CDR3 reads TGTGCCAGCAGCTCGGACAGGGGGAGCAATCAGCCCCAGCATTTT. Its protein product is CASSSDRGSNQPQHF.

This chain connects TRBV2 to TRBJ1-1; D perhaps matches TRBD1 (5 bases). The V end was cut by 4 bases, the J end by 3 bases, with 12 bases between. Germline V gene sequence: CDR1 SNHLY, CDR2 FYNNEI. The CDR3 consists of 14 residues. The CDR3 loop is CASSVKGGDTEAFF. CDR3 nucleotide sequence: TGTGCCAGCAGTGTGAAGGGAGGGGACACTGAAGCTTTCTTT.

The chain recombines TRBV24-1 with TRBJ1-5, with D perhaps TRBD1 (6 bases). The germline V gene has CDR1 KGHDR and CDR2 SFDVKD. This CDR3 has 14 amino acids. The ends were cut back, 5 bases at V and 3 bases at J, with 10 bases in the middle. The CDR3 sequence: CATSGTDSNQPQHF. CDR3 bases: TGTGCCACCAGTGGGACAGACTCCAATCAGCCCCAGCATTTT.

This clone appeared a single time. The chain is built from TRBV2 and TRBJ1-5, with a possible D match to TRBD1 (6 bases). Germline assignment: CDR1 SNHLY and CDR2 FYNNEI. V lost 2 bases and J lost 1, with 21 bases in between. The CDR3 covers 19 residues. CDR3 protein: CASSEQGYSPRDSNQPQHF. DNA of the CDR3: TGTGCCAGCAGTGAACAGGGGTACAGCCCCAGGGACAGCAATCAGCCCCAGCATTTT.

CDR3: CASRTSGQRNQPQHF. CDR3 nucleotides: TGTGCCAGTAGGACTTCCGGACAGCGTAATCAGCCCCAGCATTTT. The genes are TRBV19 and TRBJ1-5; D is perhaps TRBD1 (6 bases). From germline, CDR1 is LNHDA and CDR2 SQIVND (reference sequence). This CDR3 contains 15 residues. Trimming removed 6 bases from V and 4 bases from J, with 16 bases in between.

The CDR3 spells CASSFGGGSTDTQYF. The CDR3 region has the DNA TGTGCCAGCAGCTTCGGGGGGGGAAGCACAGATACGCAGTATTTT. The V and J genes are TRBV11-3 and TRBJ2-3; 8 bases line up with TRBD2. The CDR3 has 15 residues. The V segment lost 3 bases and the J segment 0 bases; nucleotides outside the gene matches: 2. The V gene's germline CDR1 is SGHNT and CDR2 YENEEA. The full variable domain, in which reference TRBV11-3 and TRBJ2-3 provide the parts outside the CDR3, is EAGVVQSPRYKIIEKKQPVAFWCNPISGHNTLYWYLQNLGQGPELLIRYENEEAVDDSQLPKDRFSAERLKGVDSTLKIQPAELGDSAVYLCASSFGGGSTDTQYFGPGTRLTVL.

V gene TRBV12-5 combines with J gene TRBJ1-6, with D possibly being TRBD1 (6 bases). The germline gives CDR1 LGHNT, CDR2 FRNRAP. Trimming removed 6 bases at V and 6 bases at J, with 12 bases between. The CDR3 length is 14 residues. Here the CDR3 DNA reads TGTGCTAGTGGGGCGGGACAACGTAATTCACCCCTCCACTTT. It specifies CASGAGQRNSPLHF.

The CDR3 nucleotides read TGTGCCAGCAGCGGAATAGCGGGTGTAGGCAATGAGCAGTTCTTC. Protein: CASSGIAGVGNEQFF. The rearrangement joins TRBV7-6 to TRBJ2-1, with TRBD2 matching 7 bases. Trimming removed 5 bases from V and 6 bases from J; junction bases left unmatched: 10. Germline lookup yields CDR1 SGHVS and CDR2 FNYEAQ. This CDR3 has 15 amino acids.

The CDR3 is CASSSGLPSYEQYF. CDR3 DNA: TGTGCCAGCAGTTCGGGACTACCATCCTACGAGCAGTACTTC. V and J are TRBV5-6 and TRBJ2-7; 7 nucleotides agree with TRBD2. The CDR3 runs 14 residues. From germline, CDR1 is SGHDT and CDR2 YYEEEE. V lost 5 bases and J lost 1; bases outside the gene matches: 6.

V is TRBV6-5 and J is TRBJ1-1; D is ambiguous. This CDR3 region has 15 residues. Trimming stripped 5 bases from V and 3 bases from J, with 16 bases between. Germline lookup yields CDR1 MNHEY and CDR2 SVGAGI. The CDR3 coding sequence is TGTGCCAGCAGTCCAAGAGGGAGACGTTACACTGAAGCTTTCTTT. Translating it yields CASSPRGRRYTEAFF.

This rearrangement joins TRBV19 to TRBJ2-3; D perhaps matches TRBD1 (6 bases). This CDR3 has 17 residues. Germline CDR1 LNHDA, CDR2 SQIVND (reference sequence). With 4 bases removed from V and 0 bases from J, the gap between germline ends came to 17 bases. CDR3 sequence (DNA): TGTGCCAGTAGTAGCGAACAGGGTCCCTCTAGCACAGATACGCAGTATTTT. As protein: CASSSEQGPSSTDTQYF.

J is TRBJ1-1 and V is TRBV5-4; TRBD1 matches at 11 bases. Germline trimming cut 5 bases from V and 4 bases from J; bases unmatched to any gene: 7. The germline CDR1 and CDR2 sequences are SGHNT and YYREEE (reference sequence). The CDR3 spans 15 residues. The CDR3 is CASSSPGQGGTEAFF. The CDR3 DNA is TGTGCCAGCAGTTCACCGGGACAGGGGGGCACTGAAGCTTTCTTT.

The J gene is TRBJ2-7, the V gene TRBV5-6; D is undetermined. CDR1 and CDR2 from the germline V gene are SGHDT and YYEEEE. The CDR3 spans 13 residues. V lost 0 bases to trimming and J lost 7 bases, with 11 bases between them. The CDR3 DNA reads TGTGCCAGCAGCTTGGCGAGAGGCCCGGAGCAGTACTTC. This gives the protein CASSLARGPEQYF.

This CDR3 reads CAWSPEPRGYGYTF. The CDR3, as DNA: TGTGCCTGGAGTCCCGAGCCGCGGGGCTATGGCTACACCTTC. This chain joins TRBV30 and TRBJ1-2; D not certain. Trimming pared 2 bases from V and 4 bases from J, leaving 14 bases between. Per the germline V gene, CDR1 is GTSNPN and CDR2 is SVGIG (reference sequence). This CDR3 contains 14 residues.

J is TRBJ1-1 and V is TRBV10-3; D call uncertain. Germline loops: CDR1 ENHRY, CDR2 SYGVKD. V lost 6 bases to trimming and J lost 2 bases, with 10 bases between them. The CDR3 is 13 amino acids. CDR3 sequence reads: CAIRSGANTEAFF. The DNA for the CDR3 is TGTGCCATCAGGTCAGGAGCAAACACTGAAGCTTTCTTT.

This sequence joins TRBV6-1 and TRBJ1-1; D remains unclear. The ends were cut back, 0 bases at V and 6 bases at J, with 14 bases in the middle. The CDR3 sequence is 15 residues long. The germline V gene has CDR1 MNHNS and CDR2 SASEGT. CDR3 DNA sequence: TGTGCCAGCAGTGAAGCAGGCTTCCGGACCCCTGAAGCTTTCTTT. Its protein product is CASSEAGFRTPEAFF.